At least ten counts were recorded for the clone carrying this T cell receptor (beta chain). The target antigen is unknown. Library construction involved attaching unique molecular identifiers to individual cDNA molecules, which allowed quantitative, reproducible TCR counting. TCRdb reprocessed the RACE reads with MiXCR, giving one entry per CDR3 protein. The sample lists over 65,000 distinct CDR3 sequences; over 8.5% were seen once. The CDR3 contains 20 residues. The sample is drawn from a study of human T cells and chemical hapten exposure. In the study overall: Patches that contained 0.01% DPC were applied to the upper back and read at 6 days.

As to time point: patch test 3, about 24 weeks after DPC sensitization. Treatment specified: therapeutic diphenylcyclopropenone sensitization with weekly scalp DPC. Points from the study as a whole: Against controls, expanded TCRs gave rise to significantly more large CDR3 similarity clusters. After DPC sensitization, TCRs above 1 in 1000 frequency showed no change.

V gene TRBV21-1 combines with J gene TRBJ2-1; the D call of TRBD2 is as the table states it, not checked on the DNA. TRBV21-1 is deemed a pseudogene. The clonotype was recovered from a woman aged 45 to 65 with alopecia areata. Some clones in this sample may be carry-over from other donors' samples. Here the sequenced sample was whole blood, taken in connection with sensitization to the hapten diphenylcyclopropenone (DPC). The CDR3 nucleotides are TGTGCCAGCAGCAAAGCCTCGGGACTAGCGGGAGCCTCCTACTACAATGAGCAGTTCTTC. Protein: CASSKASGLAGASYYNEQFF.